This T cell receptor beta chain was recovered during a study of blood T cell repertoires in COVID-19. How the authors handled the data: Reference gene primer amplification gave estimated nucleated cell counts. Assay used: immunoSEQ multiplex PCR; TCRdb lists only in-frame clones, some missing. For V, J and clone size, that table is used; D and trimming come from the DNA. The sample holds 250,000 or so clones, more than 75% seen once. The CDR3 is made up of 14 amino acids. Germline loops: CDR1 MDHEN, CDR2 SYDVKM. The V and J ends lost 8 bases and 10 bases respectively, with 23 bases between them. This TCR was recovered from a man in his forties or fifties with active or convalescent COVID-19. The sample consisted of peripheral blood. The chain is built from TRBV28 and TRBJ1-1; D possibly corresponds to TRBD1 (6 bases). CDR3 coding DNA: TGTGCCAGCCAGGGACATGGTACCCGTCAGAGAGCTTTCTTT. Its protein is CASQGHGTRQRAFF.